These 31 T cell receptor beta chains came from one sample sequenced in a study of blood T cell repertoires in COVID-19. The data were produced by immunoSEQ multiplex PCR, yet TCRdb's version contains in-frame clones alone and is incomplete. The repertoire holds some 72,000 clones, with around nine tenths as singletons. The sample consisted of peripheral blood. These receptors were collected from a man between 45 and 60 years old with active or convalescent COVID-19.

This rearrangement joins TRBV6-6 to TRBJ2-6; 11 bases map to TRBD1. Unmatched junction bases numbered 6, after V lost 5 bases and J lost 0 bases. The CDR3 runs 18 residues. CDR1 and CDR2 (germline): MNHNY, SVGAGI (reference sequence). The CDR3 is CASSPRTGGFSGANVLTF. For the CDR3, the DNA is TGTGCCAGCAGTCCGAGGACAGGGGGCTTCTCTGGGGCCAACGTCCTGACTTTC.

V is TRBV3-1 (or the pseudogene TRBV3-2) and J is TRBJ1-1; TRBD1 is a possible D gene (6 bases). The CDR3 has 14 residues. With 6 bases removed from V and 3 bases from J, the gap between germline ends came to 14 bases. Per germline, CDR1 LGHDT and CDR2 YNNKEL (reference sequence). The CDR3 is CASRPQGGDTEAFF. Here the CDR3 DNA reads TGTGCCAGCAGACCACAGGGTGGGGACACTGAAGCTTTCTTT.

The rearrangement joins TRBV6-5 to TRBJ2-2; no reliable D call. The CDR3 runs to 15 residues. Germline loops: CDR1 MNHEY, CDR2 SVGAGI. V gave up 0 bases and J gave up 0 bases, with 5 bases separating them. CDR3 region: CASSYSATNTGELFF. DNA for the CDR3: TGTGCCAGCAGTTACTCGGCAACGAACACCGGGGAGCTGTTTTTT.

This sequence joins TRBV27 and TRBJ1-2, with 8 bases lining up with TRBD1. With V trimmed by 0 bases and J by 4 bases, 4 bases remained unmatched. The CDR3 is made up of 15 amino acids. The germline gives CDR1 MNHEY, CDR2 SMNVEV (reference sequence). The chain's CDR3 is CASSLSRQGIYGYTF. The CDR3 DNA is TGTGCCAGCAGTTTATCGAGACAGGGGATCTATGGCTACACCTTC.

This sequence joins TRBV5-1 and TRBJ1-1; no reliable D call. Trimming removed 0 bases at V and 0 bases at J, with 12 bases between. Germline CDR1 reads SGHRS; CDR2 reads YFSETQ. This CDR3 has 16 residues. CDR3 sequence: CASSLGQIPMNTEAFF. The CDR3 DNA reads TGCGCCAGCAGCTTGGGGCAGATTCCCATGAACACTGAAGCTTTCTTT.

This rearrangement joins TRBV30 to TRBJ2-7, with 9 bases aligning to TRBD1. With V trimmed by 7 bases and J by 5 bases, 9 bases remained unmatched. This CDR3 contains 13 residues. Per the germline V gene, CDR1 is GTSNPN and CDR2 is SVGIG (reference sequence). CDR3 DNA sequence: TGTGCCTTACGGGGACAGGGAAAAAACGAGCAGTACTTC. Translating gives CALRGQGKNEQYF.

The genes are TRBV5-5 and TRBJ1-6; D is possibly TRBD1 (5 bases). V was pared by 0 bases and J by 8 bases, with 12 bases between. The germline CDR1 and CDR2 sequences are SGHKS and YYEKEE (reference sequence). CDR3 length: 15 residues. The CDR3, as DNA: TGTGCCAGCAGCTTGGGAAGGGGTAGGGATTCACCCCTCCACTTT. Translation gives CASSLGRGRDSPLHF. Supplemented by reference TRBV5-5 and TRBJ1-6, the full variable domain reads DAGVTQSPTHLIKTRGQQVTLRCSPISGHKSVSWYQQVLGQGPQFIFQYYEKEERGRGNFPDRFSARQFPNYSSELNVNALLLGDSALYLCASSLGRGRDSPLHFGNGTRLTVT.

The V gene is TRBV5-4, the J gene TRBJ2-7, with 9 bases matching TRBD2. J lost 2 bases, V lost 4 bases, and 4 bases had no gene match. Germline V lookup: CDR1 SGHNT, CDR2 YYREEE (reference sequence). The CDR3 is 14 residues long. The CDR3: CASSSGGPPYEQYF. The CDR3 nucleotides are TGTGCCAGCAGCAGCGGGGGGCCACCCTACGAGCAGTACTTC.

This sequence joins TRBV18 and TRBJ2-5, with D possibly matching TRBD2 (5 bases). CDR1 and CDR2 (germline): KGHSH, LQKENI. CDR3 size: 13 residues. The V end was cut by 0 bases, the J end by 5 bases, with 7 bases between. The CDR3 nucleotides read TGTGCCAGCTCACCACCAGCGGTGGAGACCCAGTACTTC. It specifies CASSPPAVETQYF. Combining the CDR3 with reference TRBV18 and TRBJ2-5 gives the whole variable domain NAGVMQNPRHLVRRRGQEARLRCSPMKGHSHVYWYRQLPEEGLKFMVYLQKENIIDESGMPKERFSAEFPKEGPSILRIQQVVRGDSAAYFCASSPPAVETQYFGPGTRLLVL.

This chain uses TRBV30 with TRBJ2-7; weak D call: TRBD2 (5 bases). Germline V gives CDR1 GTSNPN, CDR2 SVGIG (reference sequence). Trimming removed 0 bases at V and 3 bases at J, with 9 bases between. The CDR3 covers 13 residues. CDR3 loop: CAWSVLRDYEQYF. The CDR3 DNA sequence: TGTGCCTGGAGTGTACTCCGGGACTACGAGCAGTACTTC.

The rearrangement links TRBV6-5 to TRBJ1-5; D call uncertain. V lost 4 bases, J lost 7 bases, and 11 bases lay in between. The CDR3 sequence is 13 residues long. Germline values: CDR1 MNHEY, CDR2 SVGAGI. The CDR3 region is CASSSQANQPQHF. The CDR3 region has the DNA TGTGCCAGCAGTTCCCAGGCCAACCAGCCCCAGCATTTT.

This clone has just a few counts. The genes are TRBV7-2 and TRBJ2-1; 9 bases fit TRBD1. V shed 1 base, J shed 8 bases, and the junction held 6 bases outside the gene matches. Germline CDR1 is SGHTA and CDR2 is FQGNSA. The CDR3 sequence is 15 residues long. CDR3 loop: CASSLGGQGGYEQFF. CDR3 nucleotides: TGTGCCAGCAGCTTAGGGGGACAGGGCGGTTATGAGCAGTTCTTC.

This chain joins TRBV3-1 (or the pseudogene TRBV3-2) and TRBJ1-5; unclear D gene. The CDR3 loop spans 13 amino acids. Germline CDR1 is LGHDT and CDR2 is YNNKEL (reference sequence). V was trimmed by 0 bases and J by 5 bases, leaving 5 bases between them. CDR3 nucleotide sequence: TGTGCCAGCAGCCAAGATGAGGATCAGCCCCAGCATTTT. Residues: CASSQDEDQPQHF.

The V gene is TRBV19, the J gene TRBJ2-5; a weak D match, TRBD1 (6 bases). CDR3 length: 14 amino acids. Germline CDR1 reads LNHDA; CDR2 reads SQIVND (reference sequence). V was shortened by 4 bases and J by 1 base, with 10 bases between the two germline ends. CDR3 DNA: TGTGCCAGTAGTACACAGGGAGTCCAAGAGACCCAGTACTTC. Translating gives CASSTQGVQETQYF.

The chain is built from TRBV2 and TRBJ2-7; a possible D gene is TRBD2 (6 bases). Looked up from germline, CDR1 is SNHLY and CDR2 is FYNNEI. V was trimmed by 4 bases and J by 1 base, leaving 8 bases between them. The CDR3 is 13 amino acids. DNA for the CDR3: TGTGCCAGCAGTGGACTAGTGTCCTACGAGCAGTACTTC. As protein: CASSGLVSYEQYF.

As regards this clone: Additional DNA sequences in this sample encode the identical CDR3. The chain carries TRBV28 and TRBJ1-2; D is uncertain. The CDR3 loop spans 12 amino acids. Per germline, CDR1 MDHEN and CDR2 SYDVKM. Trimming took 3 bases from V and 2 from J, leaving 4 bases between them. The CDR3 loop reads CASSLQNYGYTF. For the CDR3, the DNA is TGTGCCAGCAGTTTGCAGAACTATGGCTACACCTTC.

The chain uses TRBV10-3 and TRBJ2-2, with D uncertain. The germline V and J ends were trimmed by 0 bases and 4 bases, with 9 bases remaining between them. The V gene's germline CDR1 is ENHRY and CDR2 SYGVKD. This CDR3 spans 15 amino acids. As DNA, the CDR3 is TGTGCCATCAGTGAGTCGAAAGCAACCACCGGGGAGCTGTTTTTT. This codes for CAISESKATTGELFF.

The chain carries TRBV5-1 and TRBJ1-3; no firm D call. Germline V gene lookup returns CDR1 SGHRS and CDR2 YFSETQ. The CDR3 runs to 14 residues. With 4 bases removed from V and 4 bases from J, the gap between germline ends came to 12 bases. CDR3 protein: CASSEGIRGNTIYF. CDR3 coding DNA: TGCGCCAGCAGCGAGGGTATCAGGGGAAACACCATATATTTT.

The gene calls are TRBV6-1 and TRBJ1-2, with 8 bases fitting TRBD1. The CDR3 spans 16 residues. With V trimmed by 6 bases and J by 1 base, 10 bases remained unmatched. From germline, CDR1 is MNHNS and CDR2 SASEGT. As DNA, the CDR3 is TGTGCCAGCAGCGAATCCTACGGACAGGGTAACTATGGCTACACCTTC. Protein: CASSESYGQGNYGYTF.

This clone occurred once. The J gene is TRBJ1-2, the V gene TRBV7-2; D is perhaps TRBD1 (5 bases). Germline V gene data show CDR1 as SGHTA and CDR2 as FQGNSA. Trimming stripped 5 bases from V and 2 bases from J, with 12 bases between. The CDR3 consists of 14 residues. The chain's CDR3 is CASSPSTANYGYTF. The CDR3, as DNA: TGTGCCAGCAGCCCCTCGACAGCAAACTATGGCTACACCTTC.

This clone was detected only once. The genes are TRBV6-4 and TRBJ2-3; D is undetermined. Per the germline V gene, CDR1 is MRHNA and CDR2 is SNTAGT. The CDR3 consists of 13 residues. The germline V and J ends were trimmed by 5 bases and 3 bases, with 9 bases remaining between them. CDR3 residues: CASSNAETDTQYF. The CDR3 DNA sequence: TGTGCCAGCAGTAATGCGGAGACAGATACGCAGTATTTT.

CDR3 nucleotide sequence: TGTGCCACCAGTGATTCAGGGACAGGGGGCAGAGAGACCCAGTACTTC. Protein sequence: CATSDSGTGGRETQYF. The chain employs TRBV24-1 and TRBJ2-5; 12 bases are a match to TRBD1. The germline V gene encodes CDR1 KGHDR and CDR2 SFDVKD. Germline trimming cut 2 bases from V and 4 bases from J; bases unmatched to any gene: 4. This CDR3 region has 16 residues.

The V gene is TRBV5-1, the J gene TRBJ1-6, with D unclear. CDR3 size: 14 residues. Trimming left V 2 bases short and J 8 bases short, with 11 bases between. The germline gives CDR1 SGHRS, CDR2 YFSETQ. Here the CDR3 DNA reads TGCGCCAGCAGCTTTAACAGAGCAGATTCACCCCTCCACTTT. Translation gives CASSFNRADSPLHF.

Here the CDR3 reads CASSAGLQETQYF. The DNA for the CDR3 is TGTGCCAGTAGTGCAGGGCTCCAAGAGACCCAGTACTTC. The rearrangement links TRBV19 to TRBJ2-5; tentative D call: TRBD1 (5 bases). This CDR3 has 13 amino acids. The germline V and J ends were trimmed by 5 bases and 1 base, with 8 bases remaining between them. Per the germline V gene, CDR1 is LNHDA and CDR2 is SQIVND (reference sequence).

This chain connects TRBV3-1 (or the pseudogene TRBV3-2) to TRBJ2-1; tentative D call: TRBD2 (6 bases). Germline V gene sequence: CDR1 LGHDT, CDR2 YNNKEL (reference sequence). Trimming took 4 bases from V and 9 from J, leaving 10 bases between them. The CDR3 consists of 12 residues. The CDR3 DNA reads as TGTGCCAGCAGCCTAACTAGCTCTGAGCAGTTCTTC. Translated, it gives CASSLTSSEQFF.

This clone was picked up one time. The chain has TRBV15 and TRBJ2-7; a weak D match, TRBD1 (6 bases). This CDR3 region has 15 residues. The V end lost 0 bases, the J end lost 1 base, and 10 bases lay between the germline ends. Looked up from germline, CDR1 is LNHNV and CDR2 is YYDKDF (reference sequence). CDR3 DNA sequence: TGTGCCACCAGCAGAGATCAGGGGTCGTCCTACGAGCAGTACTTC. Amino acid sequence: CATSRDQGSSYEQYF. The entire variable domain, with the rest obtained from reference TRBV15 and TRBJ2-7, is as follows: DAMVIQNPRYQVTQFGKPVTLSCSQTLNHNVMYWYQQKSSQAPKLLFHYYDKDFNNEADTPDNFQSRRPNTSFCFLDIRSPGLGDTAMYLCATSRDQGSSYEQYFGPGTRLTVT.

The V call is TRBV4-1, the J call TRBJ1-1, with unresolved D. Trimming removed 4 bases at V and 1 base at J, with 13 bases between. The CDR3 totals 15 residues. Germline V lookup: CDR1 MGHRA, CDR2 YSYEKL. The CDR3 loop reads CASSPSAGKNTEAFF. For the CDR3, the DNA is TGCGCCAGCAGCCCCTCAGCGGGGAAGAACACTGAAGCTTTCTTT.

The rearrangement links TRBV7-9 to TRBJ1-1; D perhaps matches TRBD1 (6 bases). The V end was cut by 2 bases, the J end by 5 bases, with 9 bases between. The CDR3 covers 13 residues. CDR1 is SEHNR, CDR2 FQNEAQ, per germline (reference sequence). The CDR3 sequence is CASSLTGSTEAFF. CDR3 nucleotides: TGTGCCAGCAGCTTAACAGGGAGTACTGAAGCTTTCTTT.

The chain uses TRBV3-1 (or the pseudogene TRBV3-2) and TRBJ2-7, with a possible D match to TRBD1 (6 bases). This CDR3 has 16 amino acids. The V gene's germline CDR1 is LGHDT and CDR2 YNNKEL (reference sequence). Trimming shortened V by 4 bases and J by 5 bases, and 21 bases separated the two germline ends. CDR3 sequence (DNA): TGTGCCAGCAGCCTATCGTACAGGGATCTACGCCACGAGCAGTACTTC. Its translation: CASSLSYRDLRHEQYF.

The V and J genes are TRBV6-1 and TRBJ2-1, with D maybe TRBD1 (6 bases). The germline V gene has CDR1 MNHNS and CDR2 SASEGT. This CDR3 has 15 residues. Trimming shortened V by 3 bases and J by 3 bases, and 12 bases separated the two germline ends. CDR3 protein: CASSEAQGDYNEQFF. In DNA form, the CDR3 reads TGTGCCAGCAGTGAGGCACAGGGCGACTACAATGAGCAGTTCTTC.

The chain carries TRBV27 and TRBJ2-5, with 13 bases identical to TRBD2. With V trimmed by 6 bases and J by 5 bases, 3 bases remained unmatched. CDR3 length equals 14 residues. Germline V gives CDR1 MNHEY, CDR2 SMNVEV (reference sequence). CDR3 in amino acids: CASRGLAGVETQYF. The CDR3 nucleotides are TGTGCCAGCAGAGGACTAGCGGGGGTGGAGACCCAGTACTTC.